Below are 19 T cell receptor beta chains sequenced from a single sample in a study of blood T cell repertoires in COVID-19. Sequencing used immunoSEQ multiplex PCR; TCRdb keeps in-frame clones, though not all of them. The sample holds 200,000 to 300,000 clones; roughly 82% are singletons and the top ten take 4.7%. Sequencing was done on a sample of peripheral blood. These receptor sequences come from a woman aged 70-85 years with acute or convalescent COVID-19.

This chain connects TRBV12-3 or TRBV12-4 to TRBJ2-4, with D possibly matching TRBD2 (5 bases). The CDR3 consists of 13 residues. Deletions cut 7 bases from V and 8 bases from J, with 15 bases between. The CDR3 DNA reads as TGTGCCAGCACCTTAGGGAGCTCACACATTCAGTACTTC. It is translated as CASTLGSSHIQYF.

The gene calls are TRBV5-1 and TRBJ2-1; 9 bases are shared with TRBD1. J gave up 7 bases and V 0 bases, and 5 bases lay outside the gene matches. The length of the CDR3 is 15 residues. In germline, CDR1 is SGHRS, CDR2 YFSETQ. CDR3: CASSLAQGAANEQFF. In nucleotides, the CDR3 is TGCGCCAGCAGCTTGGCACAGGGGGCGGCGAATGAGCAGTTCTTC.

The V call is TRBV7-2, the J call TRBJ2-7, with D unclear. The germline V gene has CDR1 SGHTA and CDR2 FQGNSA. Trimming removed 1 base from V and 3 bases from J, with 7 bases in between. The CDR3 is 13 residues long. The DNA for the CDR3 is TGTGCCAGCAGCTTAGATCAGGTCTACGAGCAGTACTTC. Translation: CASSLDQVYEQYF.

This clone was observed a few times. The CDR3 DNA reads as TGTGCCAGCAGTCGTACGGGGGACAATCAGCCCCAGCATTTT. Amino acids: CASSRTGDNQPQHF. V gene TRBV3-1 (or the pseudogene TRBV3-2) combines with J gene TRBJ1-5; D possibly corresponds to TRBD1 (5 bases). Germline loops: CDR1 LGHDT, CDR2 YNNKEL (reference sequence). This CDR3 region has 14 residues. V dropped 6 bases and J dropped 3 bases, with 12 bases sitting between them.

This clone came up a few times. The same CDR3 can be traced to other DNA sequences in this sample. The rearrangement joins TRBV12-3 or TRBV12-4 to TRBJ1-2; perhaps TRBD1 as D (5 bases). The CDR3 is made up of 13 amino acids. Trimming cost V 6 bases and J 3 bases, with 11 bases left between them. CDR3 loop: CASSRGQDYGYTF. The CDR3 nucleotides are TGTGCCAGCAGCCGCGGACAAGACTATGGCTACACCTTC.

The V gene is TRBV7-2, the J gene TRBJ1-4; D is undetermined. The CDR3 is 15 amino acids. Germline V gene lookup returns CDR1 SGHTA and CDR2 FQGNSA. The V and J ends lost 5 bases and 0 bases respectively, with 10 bases between them. The CDR3 DNA is TGTGCCAGCAGCCCGAGAGGTCCAACTAATGAAAAACTGTTTTTT. Its translation: CASSPRGPTNEKLFF. The full variable domain, completed using reference TRBV7-2 and TRBJ1-4, is GAGVSQSPSNKVTEKGKDVELRCDPISGHTALYWYRQSLGQGLEFLIYFQGNSAPDKSGLPSDRFSAERTGGSVSTLTIQRTQQEDSAVYLCASSPRGPTNEKLFFGSGTQLSVL.

CDR3 DNA: TGCGCCAGCAGCTTGGACGGTCAGGGGAACACTGAAGCTTTCTTT. It codes for CASSLDGQGNTEAFF. This rearrangement joins TRBV5-1 to TRBJ1-1, with D possibly matching TRBD1 (5 bases). V was trimmed by 0 bases and J by 1 base, leaving 10 bases between them. Germline CDR1 is SGHRS and CDR2 is YFSETQ. The length of the CDR3 is 15 residues.

In DNA form, the CDR3 reads TGTGCCAGCAGTAGTGACAGGAACTATGGCTACACCTTC. Protein product: CASSSDRNYGYTF. This sequence joins TRBV6-5 and TRBJ1-2, with a tentative D call TRBD1 (6 bases). Germline V gene lookup returns CDR1 MNHEY and CDR2 SVGAGI. This CDR3 region has 13 residues. V was shortened by 5 bases and J by 2 bases, with 9 bases between the two germline ends.

The rearrangement joins TRBV20-1 to TRBJ1-5, with D possibly matching TRBD1 (6 bases). Trimming stripped 3 bases from V and 0 bases from J, with 15 bases between. The CDR3 has 16 residues. In germline, CDR1 is DFQATT, CDR2 SNEGSKA (reference sequence). In DNA, the CDR3 is TGCAGTGCTAGTCAGTTAGGGGGGGTTAGCAATCAGCCCCAGCATTTT. This encodes CSASQLGGVSNQPQHF.

The chain couples TRBV20-1 to TRBJ1-5; 10 bases match TRBD1. Trimming at V came to 5 bases and at J to 16 bases, leaving 8 bases not matched to a gene. The CDR3 is 11 residues long. Looked up from germline, CDR1 is DFQATT and CDR2 is SNEGSKA (reference sequence). The CDR3 bases are TGCAGTGCTCCTGACGGGACAGGGGCACATTTT. Encoded protein: CSAPDGTGAHF.

The chain links TRBV7-2 to TRBJ1-6; 8 bases match TRBD1. The germline gives CDR1 SGHTA, CDR2 FQGNSA. The CDR3 runs to 17 residues. V dropped 3 bases and J dropped 7; count of bases not matched to a gene: 11. CDR3 in DNA: TGTGCCAGCAGCTTCGCCAGACAGGGGAATAACAATTCACCCCTCCACTTT. Protein product: CASSFARQGNNNSPLHF.

This clone showed up just a few times. This chain connects TRBV11-1 to TRBJ2-3; no firm D call. The CDR3 spans 14 residues. Germline V lookup: CDR1 SGHAT, CDR2 FQDESV (reference sequence). V shed 0 bases and J shed 6 bases, with 10 bases lying between them. In nucleotides, the CDR3 is TGTGCCAGCAGCTTAGCGTTCGAGAGGGATACGCAGTATTTT. It yields the protein CASSLAFERDTQYF.

The chain joins TRBV6-5 to TRBJ2-7; D might be TRBD1 (7 bases). The CDR3 is made up of 15 amino acids. Trimming stripped 6 bases from V and 4 bases from J, with 19 bases between. Germline CDR1 and CDR2: MNHEY and SVGAGI. In DNA form, the CDR3 reads TGTGCCAGCAGCCCAGGGGGGACGATTAGGTACGAGCAGTACTTC. The encoded protein is CASSPGGTIRYEQYF.

The chain combines TRBV5-1 with TRBJ1-4; TRBD1 aligns across 7 bases. The CDR3 length is 16 residues. Germline V gives CDR1 SGHRS, CDR2 YFSETQ. With V trimmed by 4 bases and J by 4 bases, 10 bases remained unmatched. CDR3 bases: TGCGCCAGCAGCCCTGAGGGGGCCCCTGGTAATGAAAAACTGTTTTTT. This translates into CASSPEGAPGNEKLFF.

J is TRBJ1-2 and V is TRBV7-2; D is undetermined. V was pared by 2 bases and J by 8 bases, with 12 bases between. The CDR3 is 13 residues long. Germline loops: CDR1 SGHTA, CDR2 FQGNSA. CDR3 nucleotide sequence: TGTGCCAGCAGCTTACCATCCCCACAGGGCTACACCTTC. Its protein product is CASSLPSPQGYTF.

This chain links TRBV24-1 with TRBJ1-2; 8 nucleotides match TRBD1. Germline V gives CDR1 KGHDR, CDR2 SFDVKD. The CDR3 has 14 residues. The trim removed 5 bases at V and 3 bases at J, leaving 4 bases unmatched. The CDR3 loop is CATSASTGDYGYTF. DNA of the CDR3: TGTGCCACCAGTGCCTCGACAGGGGACTATGGCTACACCTTC.

The V call is TRBV27, the J call TRBJ1-6; 9 nucleotides line up with TRBD1. The CDR3 is 14 amino acids. Per germline, CDR1 MNHEY and CDR2 SMNVEV (reference sequence). With 11 bases clipped from V and 7 bases from J, the junction kept 9 bases outside the gene matches. This chain's CDR3 is CASRRDRANSPLHF. DNA for the CDR3: TGTGCCTCTCGCCGGGACAGGGCAAATTCACCCCTCCACTTT.

CDR3 nucleotide sequence: TGTGCCACCAGCAGGGGGCTAAACTACGAGCAGTACTTC. Translating gives CATSRGLNYEQYF. This rearrangement joins TRBV15 to TRBJ2-7, with D perhaps matching TRBD1 (5 bases). The CDR3 totals 13 residues. Between the trimmed V and J ends, which lost 3 bases and 3 bases, there was a span of 9 bases. Germline CDR1 and CDR2: LNHNV and YYDKDF (reference sequence).

The chain couples TRBV7-9 to TRBJ2-2; tentative D call: TRBD1 (5 bases). This CDR3 is 14 amino acids long. With 10 bases removed from V and 1 base from J, the gap between germline ends came to 13 bases. Germline-derived CDR1 and CDR2 are SEHNR and FQNEAQ (reference sequence). CDR3: CAMQGPGNTGELFF. The DNA of the CDR3 is TGTGCCATGCAGGGTCCCGGGAACACCGGGGAGCTGTTTTTT.